This T cell receptor beta chain was identified during a study of memory CD4+ T cells and cytomegalovirus serostatus. Study-level information: Of the healthy Belgian adults, 9 were CMV seropositive and about 24 seronegative. Findings and caveats of the study: About 40% of the roughly 150 known CMV-associated TCRbeta sequences appeared in CD4+ memory.

Single viable CD3+CD4+CD8-CD45RO+ cells were sorted as the memory CD4+ T cells. Serostatus was set by detecting CMV pp150, pp28, p38, p52 IgG. Positive selection with CD4 microbeads enriched total CD4+ T cells. V lost 4 bases and J lost 9; bases outside the gene matches: 10. Germline lookup yields CDR1 SNHLY and CDR2 FYNNEI. The CDR3 covers 15 residues. As for this clone: No antigen is known for it.

Profiled with immunoSEQ multiplex PCR; TCRdb holds only in-frame clones, not every one. The profile shows under 75,000 clones, 80% of them singletons. The TCR was taken from an adult in good health and CMV-seronegative. Some clones in this sample may be carry-over from other donors' samples. Sample: memory CD4+ T cells from blood. This rearrangement joins TRBV2 to TRBJ2-1; 9 bases align to TRBD1. CDR3: CASSVPGQGIREQFF. The CDR3 region has the DNA TGTGCCAGCAGTGTACCGGGACAGGGTATCCGTGAGCAGTTCTTC.